These T cell receptor beta chains were read from a single sample in a study of T cell responses to AZD1222 COVID-19 vaccine. Clones were sequenced by immunoSEQ multiplex PCR, and TCRdb holds only the in-frame ones, with some missing. The repertoire holds 75,000 to 90,000 clones, with roughly 88% as singletons. This specimen consisted of peripheral blood, obtained on day 0 of AZD1222 vaccination. Receptors originate from an adult in good health. Each CDR3 is given with its conserved first and last residue. D genes are given only for firm matches. Size values are once, few and many counts, or a class for expanded clones, and some rows have none.

v_gene,d_gene,abundance,j_gene,CDR3aa,CDR3nt
TRBV5-4,TRBD1,.,TRBJ2-7,CASSHLRTGGARGYEQYF,TGTGCCAGCAGCCATCTTAGGACAGGGGGCGCCAGAGGGTACGAGCAGTACTTC
TRBV18,.,.,TRBJ2-3,CASSPIPNGGQSTDTQYF,TGTGCCAGCTCACCAATCCCCAACGGCGGCCAGAGCACAGATACGCAGTATTTT
TRBV19,.,.,TRBJ2-7,CASSERASYEQYF,TGTGCCAGTAGCGAGCGGGCGTCCTACGAGCAGTACTTC
TRBV2,TRBD2,.,TRBJ2-2,CASSVMRTSSGELFF,TGTGCCAGCAGTGTGATGAGGACTAGCTCCGGGGAGCTGTTTTTT
TRBV30,.,.,TRBJ1-1,CAWLTGNTEAFF,TGTGCCTGGTTGACAGGGAACACTGAAGCTTTCTTT
TRBV5-1,TRBD1,once,TRBJ2-2,CASSLVVTGVTGELFF,TGCGCCAGCAGCTTGGTTGTGACAGGGGTGACCGGGGAGCTGTTTTTT
TRBV9,.,few,TRBJ1-1,CASSLRQDRNTEAFF,TGTGCCAGCAGCCTCCGACAGGACAGGAACACTGAAGCTTTCTTT
TRBV6-5,.,.,TRBJ2-1,CASSRTYNEQFF,TGTGCCAGCAGCCGGACTTACAATGAGCAGTTCTTC
TRBV20-1,.,.,TRBJ2-3,CSASVARPTDTQYF,TGCAGTGCGAGTGTCGCCCGTCCCACAGATACGCAGTATTTT
TRBV5-6,.,.,TRBJ2-7,CASSRGGYEQYF,TGTGCCAGCAGCAGGGGGGGCTACGAGCAGTACTTC
TRBV19,TRBD2,once,TRBJ2-7,CASSPGTSGISYEQYF,TGTGCCAGTAGCCCTGGGACTAGCGGGATCTCCTACGAGCAGTACTTC
TRBV28,TRBD2,.,TRBJ2-3,CASSLLAGEGVPDTQYF,TGTGCCAGCAGTTTACTAGCGGGAGAGGGCGTCCCAGATACGCAGTATTTT
TRBV28,TRBD1,.,TRBJ2-7,CASSLTGPNYEQYF,TGTGCCAGCAGTTTGACAGGGCCTAACTACGAGCAGTACTTC
TRBV19,.,few,TRBJ1-5,CASSIWGDDQPQHF,TGTGCCAGTAGTATATGGGGGGACGATCAGCCCCAGCATTTT
TRBV2,.,.,TRBJ1-1,CASSGPGGGLTEAFF,TGTGCCAGCAGTGGGCCGGGAGGAGGGCTCACTGAAGCTTTCTTT
TRBV28,TRBD2,.,TRBJ2-7,CASSSPGGGRYEQYF,TGTGCCAGCAGTTCCCCGGGAGGGGGTCGGTACGAGCAGTACTTC
TRBV6-6,.,.,TRBJ1-6,CASSSGGSYNSPLHF,TGTGCCAGCAGTTCGGGAGGCTCCTATAATTCACCCCTCCACTTT
TRBV5-5,TRBD1,.,TRBJ1-6,CASSLGPGGGGNSPLHF,TGTGCCAGCAGCTTGGGGCCGGGAGGAGGGGGCAATTCACCCCTCCACTTT
TRBV7-8,TRBD1,.,TRBJ2-7,CASSVQGAGEQYF,TGTGCCAGCAGCGTCCAGGGGGCGGGGGAGCAGTACTTC
TRBV19,TRBD1,.,TRBJ2-1,CASDRGDRNNEQFF,TGTGCCAGTGACAGGGGAGACCGAAACAATGAGCAGTTCTTC
TRBV15,TRBD1,.,TRBJ1-4,CATSLDRGRGEKLFF,TGTGCCACCAGCCTAGACAGGGGGCGCGGGGAAAAACTGTTTTTT
TRBV7-2,.,once,TRBJ2-7,CASSLRGGLIYEQYF,TGTGCCAGCAGCTTAAGAGGGGGACTGATATACGAGCAGTACTTC
TRBV7-3,TRBD2,.,TRBJ2-3,CASSTGLAGGPRRYTQYF,TGTGCCAGCAGCACCGGACTAGCGGGAGGGCCGAGACGATATACGCAGTATTTT
TRBV4-1,.,few,TRBJ1-2,CASSQEGRGMLGYTF,TGCGCCAGCAGCCAAGAGGGTCGGGGGATGCTTGGCTACACCTTC
TRBV7-8,TRBD1,.,TRBJ1-1,CASSRPTGGRTEAFF,TGTGCCAGCAGTCGACCCACAGGGGGAAGGACTGAAGCTTTCTTT
TRBV19,.,.,TRBJ2-1,CASSIYSFGEQFF,TGTGCCAGTAGTATTTATAGTTTTGGTGAGCAGTTCTTC
TRBV6-2/TRBV6-3,TRBD2,.,TRBJ2-7,CASSSTSGTDYSYEQYF,TGTGCCAGCAGTTCGACTAGCGGGACTGACTACTCCTACGAGCAGTACTTC
TRBV6-5,TRBD1,.,TRBJ2-7,CASAPGQGYEQYF,TGTGCCAGCGCCCCGGGACAGGGATACGAGCAGTACTTC
TRBV7-3,.,.,TRBJ1-2,CASSLTWKYGYTF,TGTGCCAGCAGCTTAACTTGGAAATATGGCTACACCTTC